The next 19 T cell receptor beta chains were all read from a single sample in a study of T cell responses to AZD1222 COVID-19 vaccine. Measured with immunoSEQ multiplex PCR; TCRdb has only the in-frame clones, and not every one. The sample carries about 110,000 clones, less than 95% recorded once. The material sequenced was peripheral blood, taken on day 0 of AZD1222 vaccination. The receptors shown here come from an adult in good health.

V gene TRBV6-6 combines with J gene TRBJ1-1, with 7 bases lining up with TRBD1. The CDR3 loop spans 12 amino acids. Germline CDR1 MNHNY, CDR2 SVGAGI (reference sequence). V lost 8 bases and J lost 4; bases outside the gene matches: 4. CDR3 DNA: TGTGCCAGCGCACAGGGGATCACTGAAGCTTTCTTT. Encoded protein: CASAQGITEAFF.

V gene TRBV6-5 combines with J gene TRBJ1-2; D remains ambiguous. The V gene lost 7 bases and the J gene lost 7 bases, with 13 bases spanning the gap. Per the germline V gene, CDR1 is MNHEY and CDR2 is SVGAGI. The CDR3 runs 12 residues. This CDR3 reads CASISQVAGYTF. Here the CDR3 DNA reads TGTGCCAGCATCTCGCAGGTTGCTGGCTACACCTTC.

V and J are TRBV7-2 and TRBJ1-6; tentatively, D is TRBD1 (5 bases). The CDR3 consists of 13 residues. V was trimmed by 0 bases and J by 10 bases, leaving 7 bases between them. CDR1 SGHTA and CDR2 FQGNSA come from the germline V gene. This chain's CDR3 is CASSLAGTSPLHF. Here the CDR3 DNA reads TGTGCCAGCAGCTTAGCGGGGACCTCACCCCTCCACTTT.

Here the CDR3 reads CASSYSGTQQETQYF. Here the CDR3 DNA reads TGTGCCAGCAGTTACTCAGGGACGCAACAAGAGACCCAGTACTTC. The V and J genes are TRBV6-5 and TRBJ2-5; either TRBD1 or TRBD2 may fit D (5 bases each). The germline gives CDR1 MNHEY, CDR2 SVGAGI. Trimming removed 0 bases from V and 2 bases from J, with 10 bases in between. This CDR3 has 15 amino acids.

J is TRBJ1-2 and V is TRBV6-2 or TRBV6-3; no reliable D call. Germline CDR1 is MNHEY and CDR2 is SVGEGT. V lost 2 bases and J 6 bases, leaving 4 bases between the germline ends. The CDR3 is made up of 11 amino acids. CDR3 sequence (DNA): TGTGCCAGCAGTTACAGAAATGGCTACACCTTC. Protein sequence: CASSYRNGYTF.

The genes are TRBV28 and TRBJ1-6; D is possibly TRBD1 (6 bases). Trimming took 6 bases from V and 8 from J, leaving 14 bases between them. This CDR3 has 14 residues. Germline V gene data show CDR1 as MDHEN and CDR2 as SYDVKM. CDR3 DNA sequence: TGTGCCAGCAGCCGGCCAGGGGATCATTCACCCCTCCACTTT. Protein product: CASSRPGDHSPLHF.

V gene TRBV2 combines with J gene TRBJ2-1; D remains ambiguous. The CDR3 sequence is 15 residues long. Germline V gene sequence: CDR1 SNHLY, CDR2 FYNNEI. V was clipped by 1 base and J by 0 bases, with 7 bases between them. The CDR3, as DNA: TGTGCCAGCAGTGAAGGACGGGTCTCCTACAATGAGCAGTTCTTC. Its translation is CASSEGRVSYNEQFF.

This rearrangement joins TRBV5-1 to TRBJ2-1; 9 nucleotides match TRBD1. Looked up from germline, CDR1 is SGHRS and CDR2 is YFSETQ. CDR3 length: 16 residues. Losses at the gene ends were 0 bases for V and 0 bases for J; bases not matched to a gene: 1. CDR3 sequence reads: CASSLGGQGSYNEQFF. The CDR3 nucleotides are TGCGCCAGCAGCTTGGGGGGACAGGGCTCCTACAATGAGCAGTTCTTC.

This clone was seen only once. This chain links TRBV21-1 with TRBJ1-1. TRBV21-1 is given as a pseudogene. The CDR3 runs 15 residues. Here the CDR3 reads CASSKGRGLNTEAFF. The CDR3 nucleotides are TGTGCCAGCAGCAAAGGGAGAGGGCTGAACACTGAAGCTTTCTTT.

V usage is TRBV11-3 and J usage is TRBJ1-1; 7 bases are a match to TRBD1. This CDR3 has 14 amino acids. The ends lost 5 bases at V and 1 base at J; junction bases unmatched: 4. Germline V gene sequence: CDR1 SGHNT, CDR2 YENEEA. In nucleotides, the CDR3 is TGTGCCAGCAGCCTATGGGACAGGAACACTGAAGCTTTCTTT. Translated: CASSLWDRNTEAFF.

The chain is built from TRBV5-1 and TRBJ1-4; a possible D gene is TRBD1 (5 bases). This CDR3 spans 15 amino acids. From germline, CDR1 is SGHRS and CDR2 YFSETQ. With 4 bases removed from V and 4 bases from J, the gap between germline ends came to 14 bases. Here the CDR3 DNA reads TGCGCCAGCAGCCGGTCGGGACGGCTTAATGAAAAACTGTTTTTT. Protein: CASSRSGRLNEKLFF.

This clone was observed a single time. The rearrangement joins TRBV18 to TRBJ1-1; D gene ambiguous. CDR1 and CDR2 (germline): KGHSH, LQKENI. CDR3 length: 14 residues. Trimming removed 0 bases at V and 1 base at J, with 6 bases between. The CDR3, as DNA: TGTGCCAGCTCACCACCGAGTACGAACACTGAAGCTTTCTTT. It encodes CASSPPSTNTEAFF.

The chain recombines TRBV11-3 with TRBJ2-1, with 12 bases that match TRBD2. Germline CDR1 is SGHNT and CDR2 is YENEEA. This CDR3 contains 17 residues. Trimming removed 4 bases from V and 4 bases from J; junction bases left unmatched: 8. The CDR3 protein is CASSSPMTSGGYNEQFF. CDR3 nucleotide sequence: TGTGCCAGCAGCTCCCCGATGACTAGCGGGGGATACAATGAGCAGTTCTTC.

The CDR3 DNA sequence: TGTGCCAGCAGCGTTTCGGGGGGCGGTGAGACCCAGTACTTC. Protein sequence: CASSVSGGGETQYF. The chain recombines TRBV7-7 with TRBJ2-5; the D gene is possibly TRBD2 (7 bases). Germline-derived CDR1 and CDR2 are SSHAT and FNYEAQ (reference sequence). V lost 5 bases, J lost 5 bases, and 15 bases lay in between. The CDR3 contains 14 residues.

V gene TRBV29-1 combines with J gene TRBJ1-1; D is uncertain. The V end lost 3 bases, the J end lost 4 bases, and 6 bases lay between the germline ends. Per the germline V gene, CDR1 is SQVTM and CDR2 is ANQGSEA. The CDR3 length is 11 residues. The CDR3 here is CSVDDGTEAFF. CDR3 coding DNA: TGCAGCGTTGATGACGGCACTGAAGCTTTCTTT.

This chain uses TRBV7-3 with TRBJ1-1, with a possible D match to TRBD1 (6 bases). The CDR3 has 13 amino acids. V was pared by 2 bases and J by 5 bases, with 9 bases between. CDR1 is SGHTA and CDR2 is FQGTGA in the germline V gene. CDR3 sequence: CASSLQGRTEAFF. The CDR3 DNA sequence: TGTGCCAGCAGCTTACAGGGGAGGACTGAAGCTTTCTTT.

The CDR3 coding sequence is TGTGCCAGCAGCCCTGACACTGTTTCGGGAAACACCATATATTTT. The encoded protein is CASSPDTVSGNTIYF. The rearrangement uses TRBV9 and TRBJ1-3, with unresolved D. The V end lost 4 bases, the J end lost 4 bases, and 15 bases lay between the germline ends. CDR3 length: 15 residues. The germline V gene has CDR1 SGDLS and CDR2 YYNGEE. The complete variable domain, with remaining parts taken from reference TRBV9 and TRBJ1-3, reads DSGVTQTPKHLITATGQRVTLRCSPRSGDLSVYWYQQSLDQGLQFLIQYYNGEERAKGNILERFSAQQFPDLHSELNLSSLELGDSALYFCASSPDTVSGNTIYFGEGSWLTVV.

V and J are TRBV5-4 and TRBJ2-1; no firm D call. Germline V gene lookup returns CDR1 SGHNT and CDR2 YYREEE (reference sequence). The CDR3 covers 13 residues. Trimming shortened V by 3 bases and J by 6 bases, and 10 bases separated the two germline ends. The CDR3 reads CASSSAWGNEQFF. The CDR3 coding sequence is TGTGCCAGCAGCTCTGCTTGGGGCAATGAGCAGTTCTTC.

The gene calls are TRBV2 and TRBJ1-1, with TRBD1 matching over 7 bases. This CDR3 comprises 15 residues. Germline V gene lookup returns CDR1 SNHLY and CDR2 FYNNEI. The V gene end was trimmed by 10 bases and the J gene end by 3 bases; junction bases not matched to a gene: 14. CDR3 coding DNA: TGTGCCACCACCAGGGGGGTAGGGGCGGACACTGAAGCTTTCTTT. This translates into CATTRGVGADTEAFF.